The sequence of this T cell receptor (beta chain) was determined in a study of blood T cell repertoires in COVID-19. Looking at the study overall: COVID-19 samples from acute and convalescent phases originated in the United States, Italy and Spain. From T cells, B-cell-depleted T cells, or PBMCs came the material, which was cDNA or gDNA.

Germline V gene data show CDR1 as LNHDA and CDR2 as SQIVND (reference sequence). CDR3 length: 15 residues. Study processing details: Researchers report that nucleated cell counts were estimated from reference gene primer amplification. Using immunoSEQ multiplex PCR, the repertoire was profiled, and TCRdb retains in-frame clones only, with some absent. V and J calls and clone size are copied from that table; D and trimming were computed from the DNA. The sample has fewer than 20,000 clones, 85% to 90% seen once. Of note for this clone: Relative to the germline gene, one junction end is altered; a read error may explain this.

The sample comprised peripheral blood. J is TRBJ1-5 and V is TRBV19, with TRBD1 identical over 9 bases. This sequence was found in a man in his sixties with acute or convalescent COVID-19. In nucleotides, the CDR3 is TGTGCCAGTAGTATGGGACAGGGTTATACTCAGTCCCAGCATTTT. It translates to CASSMGQGYTQSQHF.